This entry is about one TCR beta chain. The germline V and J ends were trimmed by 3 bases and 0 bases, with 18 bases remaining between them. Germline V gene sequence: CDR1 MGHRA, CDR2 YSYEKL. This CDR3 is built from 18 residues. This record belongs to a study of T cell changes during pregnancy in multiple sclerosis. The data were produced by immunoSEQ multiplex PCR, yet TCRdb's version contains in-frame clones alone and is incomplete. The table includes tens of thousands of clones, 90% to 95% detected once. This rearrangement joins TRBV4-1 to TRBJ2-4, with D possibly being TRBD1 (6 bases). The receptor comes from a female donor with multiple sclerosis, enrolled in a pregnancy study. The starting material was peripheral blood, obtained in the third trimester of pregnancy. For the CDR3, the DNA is TGCGCCAGCAGCCACCAGGGGAAATCGACCCTAGCCAAAAACATTCAGTACTTC. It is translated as CASSHQGKSTLAKNIQYF.